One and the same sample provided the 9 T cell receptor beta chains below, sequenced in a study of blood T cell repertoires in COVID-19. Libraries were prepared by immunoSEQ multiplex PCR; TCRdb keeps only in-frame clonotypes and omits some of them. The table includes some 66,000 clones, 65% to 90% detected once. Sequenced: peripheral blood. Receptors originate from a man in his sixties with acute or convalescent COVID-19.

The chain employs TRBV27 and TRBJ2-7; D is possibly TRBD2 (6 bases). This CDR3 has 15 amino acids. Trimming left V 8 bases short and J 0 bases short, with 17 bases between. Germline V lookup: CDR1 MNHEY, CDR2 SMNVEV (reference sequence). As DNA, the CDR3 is TGTGCCAGCGCGGAGGGGCAGGTAAGCTCCTACGAGCAGTACTTC. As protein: CASAEGQVSSYEQYF.

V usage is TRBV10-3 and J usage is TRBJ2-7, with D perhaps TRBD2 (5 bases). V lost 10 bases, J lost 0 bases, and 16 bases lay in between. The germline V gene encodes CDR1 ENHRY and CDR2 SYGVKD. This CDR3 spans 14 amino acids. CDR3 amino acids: CATAAGGSSYEQYV. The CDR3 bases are TGTGCCACCGCCGCCGGTGGGAGCTCCTACGAGCAGTACGTC.

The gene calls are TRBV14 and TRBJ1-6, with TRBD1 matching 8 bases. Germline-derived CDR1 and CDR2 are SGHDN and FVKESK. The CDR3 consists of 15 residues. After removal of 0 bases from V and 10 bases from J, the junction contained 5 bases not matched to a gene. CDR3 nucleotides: TGTGCCAGCAGCCAAGAGGCAGGGGGCAGGTCACCCCTCCACTTT. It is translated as CASSQEAGGRSPLHF. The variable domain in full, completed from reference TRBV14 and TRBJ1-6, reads EAGVTQFPSHSVIEKGQTVTLRCDPISGHDNLYWYRRVMGKEIKFLLHFVKESKQDESGMPNNRFLAERTGGTYSTLKVQPAELEDSGVYFCASSQEAGGRSPLHFGNGTRLTVT.

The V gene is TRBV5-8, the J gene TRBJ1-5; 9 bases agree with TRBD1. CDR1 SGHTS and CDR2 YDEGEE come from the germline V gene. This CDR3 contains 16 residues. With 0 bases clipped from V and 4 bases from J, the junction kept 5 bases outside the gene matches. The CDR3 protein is CASSLETGTGNQPQHF. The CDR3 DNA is TGTGCCAGCAGCTTGGAGACAGGGACAGGGAATCAGCCCCAGCATTTT.

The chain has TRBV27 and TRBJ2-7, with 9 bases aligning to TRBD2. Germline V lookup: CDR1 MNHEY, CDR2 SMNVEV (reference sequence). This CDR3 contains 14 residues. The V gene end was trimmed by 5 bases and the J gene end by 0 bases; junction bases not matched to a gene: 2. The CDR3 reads CASSGTSSSYEQYF. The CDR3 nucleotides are TGTGCCAGCAGTGGGACTAGCAGCTCCTACGAGCAGTACTTC.

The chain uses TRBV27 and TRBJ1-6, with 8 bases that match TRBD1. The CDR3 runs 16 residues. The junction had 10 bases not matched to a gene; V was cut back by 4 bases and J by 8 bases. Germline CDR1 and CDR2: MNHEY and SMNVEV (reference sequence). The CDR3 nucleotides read TGTGCCAGCAGTTCCCCGTCACAGGGGGACCATTCACCCCTCCACTTT. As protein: CASSSPSQGDHSPLHF.

The CDR3 reads CASSPLAGKADNEQFF. CDR3 bases: TGTGCCAGCAGTCCTCTAGCGGGGAAGGCAGACAATGAGCAGTTCTTC. The V and J genes are TRBV28 and TRBJ2-1, with 9 positions matching TRBD2. Germline loops: CDR1 MDHEN, CDR2 SYDVKM. This CDR3 is built from 16 residues. The ends lost 5 bases at V and 5 bases at J; junction bases unmatched: 10.

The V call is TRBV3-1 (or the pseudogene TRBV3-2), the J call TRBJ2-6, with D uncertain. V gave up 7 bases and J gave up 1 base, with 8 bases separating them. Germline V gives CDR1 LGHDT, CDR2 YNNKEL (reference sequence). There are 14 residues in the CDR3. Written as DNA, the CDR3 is TGTGCCAGCACCTCCCCGTCTGGGGCCAACGTCCTGACTTTC. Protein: CASTSPSGANVLTF.

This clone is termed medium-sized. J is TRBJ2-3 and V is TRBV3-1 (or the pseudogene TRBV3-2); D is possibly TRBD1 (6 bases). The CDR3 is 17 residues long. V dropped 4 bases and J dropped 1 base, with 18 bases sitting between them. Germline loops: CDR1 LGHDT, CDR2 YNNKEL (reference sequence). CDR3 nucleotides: TGTGCCAGCAGCCCCACAGGGACCCCGCAGGGCACAGATACGCAGTATTTT. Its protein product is CASSPTGTPQGTDTQYF.